These T cell receptor beta chains were read from a single sample in a study of blood T cells in healthy people across ages. Each CDR3 protein gets one entry after TCRdb re-called the 5' RACE reads with MiXCR. The sample yields 780,000 or so distinct CDR3 sequences, roughly three fifths seen once. The sample taken for sequencing was blood. The receptor source for this set is a man aged 35-49 years in good health. Both conserved end residues are part of each CDR3. The D gene is left open where the match is weak. The size entry is marked missing in some rows and otherwise reads once, few, many or a size class.

V gene	D gene	J gene	clone size	CDR3 DNA	CDR3 protein
TRBV2	NA	TRBJ1-1	NA	TGTGCCAGCATGATCCAGAACACTGAAGCTTTCTTT	CASMIQNTEAFF
TRBV3-1	NA	TRBJ2-7	NA	TGTGCCAGCAGCCAAGGTACAGGTAGCTCCTACGAGCAGTACTTC	CASSQGTGSSYEQYF
TRBV5-1	NA	TRBJ2-5	few	TGCGCCAGCAGCTTCCCAGGGGCCGAAGAGACCCAGTACTTC	CASSFPGAEETQYF
TRBV12-3/TRBV12-4	TRBD2	TRBJ2-1	NA	TGTGCCAGCAGTTTAACTGGGACTAGCCTTGAGCAGTTCTTC	CASSLTGTSLEQFF
TRBV18	NA	TRBJ2-1	NA	TGTGCCAGCTCACCAGCTGGCCAGGGGGGCAATGAGCAGTTCTTC	CASSPAGQGGNEQFF
TRBV20-1	TRBD1	TRBJ1-5	NA	TGCAGTGCTAGAGAGCCAGGGGGTTATGGCAATCAGCCCCAGCATTTT	CSAREPGGYGNQPQHF
TRBV11-2	NA	TRBJ2-1	NA	TGTGCCAGCAGCCTCGGACGACGGGCCAGCTCCTACAATGAGCAGTTCTTC	CASSLGRRASSYNEQFF
TRBV11-3	TRBD1	TRBJ1-2	NA	TGTGCCAGCAGCTCACTTCGACAGGGTTTCTATGGCTACACCTTC	CASSSLRQGFYGYTF
TRBV28	NA	TRBJ2-7	NA	TGTGCCAGCAGTTCGGCGGGATTCTACGAGCAGTACTTC	CASSSAGFYEQYF
TRBV5-6	TRBD1	TRBJ1-6	NA	TGTGCCAGCAGCACATCGGGGGGACAGGGCCCTTATAATTCACCCCTCCACTTT	CASSTSGGQGPYNSPLHF
TRBV10-3	NA	TRBJ1-2	NA	TGTGCCATCAGTTGGGACGATGGCTACACCTTC	CAISWDDGYTF
TRBV28	TRBD2	TRBJ2-1	once	TGTGCCAGCAGTTCTAGTTCTAGCGGGAGATTCAATGAGCAGTTCTTC	CASSSSSSGRFNEQFF
TRBV20-1	NA	TRBJ2-7	few	TGCAGTGCTAGTCCGGGGAGGTCCTACGAGCAGTACTTC	CSASPGRSYEQYF
TRBV28	NA	TRBJ1-5	NA	TGTGCCAGCAGTTTCTCCGGGGGGGGTAGTCAGCCCCAGCATTTT	CASSFSGGGSQPQHF
TRBV7-2	NA	TRBJ1-5	NA	TGTGCCAGCTCGGGGGACAATCAGCCCCAGCATTTT	CASSGDNQPQHF
TRBV27	NA	TRBJ2-5	NA	TGTGCCAGCAGTTTAGACCTACGGGGTCTGGAGACCCAGTACTTC	CASSLDLRGLETQYF
TRBV5-1	NA	TRBJ2-5	NA	TGCGCCAGCAGCTTGGAGCCTAGGTATGAGCAGTACTTC	CASSLEPRYEQYF